These 9 T cell receptor beta chains were all obtained from the same sample, sequenced in a study of blood T cell repertoires in COVID-19. Assay: immunoSEQ multiplex PCR; the TCRdb copy retains only in-frame clones and omits some. The table records some 45,000 clones, about 78% of them present only once. The source material was peripheral blood. The origin of the receptors is a man in his 70s with active or convalescent COVID-19.

This chain uses TRBV5-6 with TRBJ2-3, with TRBD2 identical over 14 bases. V was clipped by 4 bases and J by 5 bases; unmatched bases: 3. Germline V lookup: CDR1 SGHDT, CDR2 YYEEEE. The CDR3 has 15 amino acids. The CDR3 spells CASSRLAGGQDTQYF. CDR3 coding DNA: TGTGCCAGCAGCCGACTAGCGGGGGGGCAAGATACGCAGTATTTT.

J is TRBJ1-2 and V is TRBV4-1; a possible D gene is TRBD1 (5 bases). V lost 4 bases to trimming and J lost 0 bases, with 15 bases between them. The germline V gene encodes CDR1 MGHRA and CDR2 YSYEKL. The length of the CDR3 is 16 residues. CDR3 in DNA: TGCGCCAGCAGCCTAACTCAGGGCCCAGCTAACTATGGCTACACCTTC. It translates to CASSLTQGPANYGYTF.

The DNA of the CDR3 is TGTGCCAGCAGCTTGGTCGGGGATTATAATTCACCCCTCCACTTT. Translating it yields CASSLVGDYNSPLHF. This chain uses TRBV5-4 with TRBJ1-6; D unclear. Germline CDR1 and CDR2: SGHNT and YYREEE (reference sequence). The CDR3 contains 15 residues. V was pared by 0 bases and J by 4 bases, with 8 bases between. The full variable domain, completed using reference TRBV5-4 and TRBJ1-6, is ETGVTQSPTHLIKTRGQQVTLRCSSQSGHNTVSWYQQALGQGPQFIFQYYREEENGRGNFPPRFSGLQFPNYSSELNVNALELDDSALYLCASSLVGDYNSPLHFGNGTRLTVT.

The genes are TRBV28 and TRBJ2-6; TRBD1 aligns across 7 bases. V gave up 2 bases and J gave up 4 bases; unmatched junction bases: 5. Germline-derived CDR1 and CDR2 are MDHEN and SYDVKM. The CDR3 sequence is 16 residues long. The CDR3 DNA follows: TGTGCCAGCAGTTTACTAACAGGGGCCGGGGCCAACGTCCTGACTTTC. Translated: CASSLLTGAGANVLTF.

The chain joins TRBV7-3 to TRBJ2-3; 9 bases align to TRBD2. CDR1 SGHTA and CDR2 FQGTGA come from the germline V gene. The CDR3 sequence is 15 residues long. The V and J ends lost 5 bases and 6 bases, in that order; junction bases with no gene match: 9. The CDR3 loop reads CASSHRLAEVDTQYF. CDR3 bases: TGTGCCAGCAGCCACAGACTAGCGGAGGTGGATACGCAGTATTTT.

There are a few counts of this clone. The rearrangement joins TRBV4-2 to TRBJ2-5; 9 positions match TRBD2. The junction had 5 bases not matched to a gene; V was cut back by 1 base and J by 2 bases. CDR1 and CDR2 from the germline V gene are LGHNA and YNFKEQ. The CDR3 contains 16 residues. CDR3 DNA sequence: TGTGCCAGCAGCCAAGGCGGGGGGGCTTTTCAAGAGACCCAGTACTTC. As protein: CASSQGGGAFQETQYF.

The V call is TRBV15, the J call TRBJ1-5; TRBD1 is a possible D gene (5 bases). Germline V gene lookup returns CDR1 LNHNV and CDR2 YYDKDF (reference sequence). The CDR3 spans 15 residues. The germline V and J ends were trimmed by 6 bases and 9 bases, with 21 bases remaining between them. Written as DNA, the CDR3 is TGTGCCACCAGTCCGGGAGGGGCCGCATGGTGGCCCCAGCATTTT. Its translation: CATSPGGAAWWPQHF.

The CDR3 region is CASSWGGAGPEQYF. CDR3 coding DNA: TGCGCCAGCAGCTGGGGGGGGGCAGGGCCCGAGCAGTACTTC. The V and J genes are TRBV5-1 and TRBJ2-7; maybe TRBD2 (7 bases). V shed 3 bases and J shed 6 bases, with 16 bases lying between them. Germline lookup yields CDR1 SGHRS and CDR2 YFSETQ. This CDR3 has 14 amino acids.

The chain uses TRBV25-1 and TRBJ1-2; the D gene is possibly TRBD1 (6 bases). Between the trimmed V and J ends, which lost 3 bases and 7 bases, there was a span of 12 bases. This CDR3 has 13 amino acids. Germline V gene data show CDR1 as MGHDK and CDR2 as SYGVNS. The CDR3 sequence is CASSEFQGSGYTF. CDR3 sequence (DNA): TGTGCCAGCAGTGAGTTCCAGGGGAGTGGCTACACCTTC.